The table lists the clone carrying this T cell receptor beta chain with many counts. Antigen specificity is unknown. The data are from a study of T cells in Graves' hyperthyroidism and ophthalmopathy. Study summary: Before treatment of any kind, peripheral blood was taken at initial diagnosis. Regarding the study as a whole: Stable hyperthyroidism and ophthalmopathy were separated using 13 V-J signatures.

Authors of the study amplified TCR beta CDR3 regions from RNA transcripts. First-round RT-PCR of the TCR CDR3 relied on the HTBI primer set. TCRdb recomputed calls from the multiplex PCR reads with MiXCR, one row per CDR3 protein. Here the sample spans 640,000 or so distinct CDR3 sequences, roughly 14% being singletons. Under 3 months was the duration of disease in ophthalmopathy patients, who also had a Clinical Activity Score of at least 3 and a NOSPECS grade of at least 4. Patients having uncontrolled infection, another autoimmune disease, pregnancy or lactation were not included. The germline V gene encodes CDR1 GTSNPN and CDR2 SVGIG (reference sequence). Trimming removed 5 bases at V and 5 bases at J, with 9 bases between. CDR3 length: 11 amino acids.

The sequence derives from a woman between 40 and 50 years old with Graves' ophthalmopathy. The sample taken for sequencing was blood. The V and J genes are TRBV30 and TRBJ2-5; D gene uncertain. The CDR3 loop reads CAWAPLETQYF. CDR3 in DNA: TGTGCCTGGGCCCCCTTGGAGACCCAGTACTTC.